This entry concerns a single TCR beta chain. Its antigen remains unidentified. The CDR3 sequence is 15 residues long. With 5 bases clipped from V and 3 bases from J, the junction kept 8 bases outside the gene matches. CDR1 and CDR2 (germline): SGHTA, FQGTGA. Primers: 60 Vbeta forward and 13 Jbeta reverse. The method was immunoSEQ multiplex PCR; TCRdb's version includes in-frame clones alone and lacks a portion of them. The top ten clones hold 6.5% of a sample with some 130,000 clones, around 80% of them seen once. This specimen comes from a study of cytomegalovirus exposure and HLA in healthy donors. Study-wide context: Most donors, 80% to 90% of 398 genotyped, fell in the Caucasian-associated ancestry cluster. Study-wide points: Several of the most significant clusters appeared, in a later analysis, to be linked to common viral pathogens. When analyzed later, the rates of TCR association showed variation by HLA locus, with DRB1 the most and HLA-C the fewest. Later analysis found that TCR beta chains associated with HLA were more clonally expanded than other, equally common chains.

The source is a man in his forties in good health and CMV-seropositive. Specimen: PBMCs. The rearrangement joins TRBV7-3 to TRBJ1-2; TRBD1 agrees at 8 bases. As DNA, the CDR3 is TGTGCCAGCAGCCCAGGGGGCAGGACTCACTATGGCTACACCTTC. It specifies CASSPGGRTHYGYTF.